The source of this T cell receptor beta chain is a study of CD8 T cells in ankylosing spondylitis. CDR1 DFQATT and CDR2 SNEGSKA come from the germline V gene (reference sequence). The CDR3 is made up of 14 amino acids. With 5 bases removed from V and 1 base from J, the gap between germline ends came to 13 bases. TCRdb called the 5' RACE reads again in MiXCR, with one record for every CDR3 protein. The profile shows 500,000 to 550,000 distinct CDR3 sequences, 12% of them singletons. Study conclusions and caveats: There was a TCR beta motif, made of eight highly homologous variants, that appeared characteristic of ankylosing spondylitis blood.

This clonotype turned up a few times. Its antigen is still unknown. The sample taken for sequencing was blood, either unsorted or a sorted T cell fraction (not recorded which). The source of this sequence is a male donor with ankylosing spondylitis. V usage is TRBV20-1 and J usage is TRBJ2-3, with D perhaps given as TRBD1 or TRBD2 (7 bases each). The CDR3 loop reads CSALRGGRTDTQYF. The CDR3 DNA reads as TGCAGTGCTCTCAGGGGGGGGCGCACAGATACGCAGTATTTT.